Presented here are 4 T cell receptor beta chains from one specimen sequenced in a study of CD8 T cells in ankylosing spondylitis. Study-wide results and caveats: It appeared that ankylosing spondylitis blood was characterized by a TCR beta motif of several highly homologous variants.

The antigens these receptors bind are not known. TCRdb reprocessed the 5' RACE reads via MiXCR and lists one record per CDR3 protein. The sample holds roughly 700,000 distinct CDR3 sequences, roughly 19% seen once. The sample comprised blood, either unsorted or a sorted T cell fraction (not recorded which). The source is a male donor with ankylosing spondylitis.

CDR3 protein: CASSVDRLGAQYF. For the CDR3, the DNA is TGTGCCAGCAGCGTGGACAGGCTGGGAGCGCAGTATTTT. The chain combines TRBV3-1 with TRBJ2-3; the match to TRBD1 covers 7 bases. CDR1 and CDR2 from the germline V gene are LGHDT and YNNKEL (reference sequence). The CDR3 spans 13 residues. V was pared by 5 bases and J by 10 bases, with 9 bases of the junction left unmatched.

This clonotype was seen only a few times. The genes are TRBV6-1 and TRBJ2-1, with TRBD2 as a possible D gene (5 bases). The V gene lost 4 bases and the J gene lost 5 bases, with 15 bases spanning the gap. Germline V lookup: CDR1 MNHNS, CDR2 SASEGT. The CDR3 has 15 residues. DNA for the CDR3: TGTGCCAGCAGTGGACTAAGAGCCGGCCACAATGAGCAGTTCTTC. Protein: CASSGLRAGHNEQFF.

This clonotype was detected once. This chain uses TRBV7-2 with TRBJ1-1, with 7 bases aligning to TRBD1. V was clipped by 4 bases and J by 3 bases; unmatched bases: 2. The CDR3 loop spans 13 amino acids. The germline CDR1 and CDR2 sequences are SGHTA and FQGNSA. For the CDR3, the DNA is TGTGCCAGCAGCTCGGGACAGCACACTGAAGCTTTCTTT. This translates into CASSSGQHTEAFF.

The table lists this clonotype with many counts. This chain connects TRBV12-3 or TRBV12-4 to TRBJ1-5; a possible D gene is TRBD1 (5 bases). Trimming shortened V by 2 bases and J by 8 bases, and 13 bases separated the two germline ends. The CDR3 consists of 14 residues. CDR3 loop: CASSLSQGGKPQHF. The CDR3 nucleotides are TGTGCCAGCAGTTTAAGCCAGGGAGGGAAGCCCCAGCATTTT.